This T cell receptor beta chain is drawn from a study of cytotoxic CD8 clonotypes in ibrutinib-treated CLL. Study conclusions and caveats: In comparison with age-matched healthy donors, baseline clonality was higher and tracked circulating CD8+ T-cell counts.

Sequencing was performed with immunoSEQ multiplex PCR; in TCRdb, only in-frame clones are kept and a portion is missing. Among some 81,000 clones, roughly 77% were seen once, and the ten largest hold 4% to 5.5%. Comments on this clone: Its cognate antigen is unknown.

Germline V gene sequence: CDR1 KGHSH, CDR2 LQKENI. This CDR3 is 19 amino acids long. J lost 1 base, V lost 3 bases, and 14 bases had no gene match. The V gene is TRBV18, the J gene TRBJ2-4, with 8 nucleotides matching TRBD2. This TCR was recovered from a human donor with chronic lymphocytic leukemia. Sequencing was performed on PBMCs, taken after 12 months of ibrutinib treatment. As DNA, the CDR3 is TGTGCCAGCTCACCCGGGCTTCTCAAGACGGGGGGGGCCAAAAACATTCAGTACTTC. As protein: CASSPGLLKTGGAKNIQYF. Based on the CDR3 plus reference TRBV18 and TRBJ2-4, the full variable domain is NAGVMQNPRHLVRRRGQEARLRCSPMKGHSHVYWYRQLPEEGLKFMVYLQKENIIDESGMPKERFSAEFPKEGPSILRIQQVVRGDSAAYFCASSPGLLKTGGAKNIQYFGAGTRLSVL.